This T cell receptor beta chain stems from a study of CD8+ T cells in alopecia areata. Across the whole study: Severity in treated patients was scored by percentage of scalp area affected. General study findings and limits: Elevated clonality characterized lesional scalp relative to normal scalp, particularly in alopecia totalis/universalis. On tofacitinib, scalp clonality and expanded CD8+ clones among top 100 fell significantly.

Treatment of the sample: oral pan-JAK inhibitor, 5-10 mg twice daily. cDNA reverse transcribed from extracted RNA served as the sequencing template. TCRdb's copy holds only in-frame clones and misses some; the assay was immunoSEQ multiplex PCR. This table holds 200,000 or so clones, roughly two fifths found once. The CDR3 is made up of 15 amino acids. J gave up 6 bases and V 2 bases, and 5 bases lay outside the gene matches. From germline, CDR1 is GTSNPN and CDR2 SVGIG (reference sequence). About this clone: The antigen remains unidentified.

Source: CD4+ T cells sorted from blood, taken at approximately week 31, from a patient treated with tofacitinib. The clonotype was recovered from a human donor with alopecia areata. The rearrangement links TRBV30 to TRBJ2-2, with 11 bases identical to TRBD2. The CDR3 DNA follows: TGTGCCTGGAGTACTCTAGCGGGAGGCCCCGGGGAGCTGTTTTTT. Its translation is CAWSTLAGGPGELFF. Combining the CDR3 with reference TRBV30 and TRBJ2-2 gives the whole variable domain SQTIHQWPATLVQPVGSPLSLECTVEGTSNPNLYWYRQAAGRGLQLLFYSVGIGQISSEVPQNLSASRPQDRQFILSSKKLLLSDSGFYLCAWSTLAGGPGELFFGEGSRLTVL.